One and the same sample provided the 26 T cell receptor beta chains below, sequenced in a study of identical twins. Using its own MiXCR run on the 5' RACE reads, TCRdb lists one record per CDR3 protein. The top ten hold around 5% of the sample, which has roughly 260,000 distinct CDR3 sequences, approximately 7.3% seen once. This sample also belongs to another study, concerning yellow fever vaccine responses in identical twins.

The sequencing sample was made of CD8+ T cells sorted from blood. Receptors were obtained from a woman younger than 30 in good health.

This chain links TRBV12-3 or TRBV12-4 with TRBJ2-7; 9 nucleotides line up with TRBD2. V lost 5 bases, J lost 3 bases, and 11 bases stayed unmatched. This CDR3 has 16 amino acids. DNA for the CDR3: TGTGCCAGCAGTCCCGAACTGCCTAGCGGGATCTACGAGCAGTACTTC. Translated, it gives CASSPELPSGIYEQYF.

This chain connects TRBV10-3 to TRBJ2-4, with D uncertain. Germline CDR1 reads ENHRY; CDR2 reads SYGVKD. CDR3 length: 15 amino acids. The V and J ends lost 3 bases and 0 bases respectively, with 9 bases between them. CDR3 in DNA: TGTGCCATCAGTGACCCCCAGGTAGCCAAAAACATTCAGTACTTC. It codes for CAISDPQVAKNIQYF.

The table lists this clonotype with a few counts. V gene TRBV7-8 combines with J gene TRBJ2-5, with 10 bases fitting TRBD1. CDR1 and CDR2 from the germline V gene are SGHVS and FQNEAQ. The CDR3 sequence is 16 residues long. Trimming removed 3 bases from V and 5 bases from J; junction bases left unmatched: 9. CDR3: CASSFYRTGGSETQYF. CDR3 DNA sequence: TGTGCCAGCAGCTTCTACCGGACAGGGGGTAGCGAGACCCAGTACTTC.

This clonotype was seen repeatedly, ten times or more. The chain links TRBV12-3 or TRBV12-4 to TRBJ2-1; TRBD2 aligns across 11 bases. CDR3 length equals 16 residues. V trimming: 3 bases; J trimming: 8 bases; junction bases outside the gene matches: 9. CDR3 sequence: CASSFIAGGQVDEQFF. The DNA for the CDR3 is TGTGCCAGCAGTTTTATAGCGGGGGGGCAAGTGGATGAGCAGTTCTTC.

This clonotype was seen a handful of times. The chain is built from TRBV9 and TRBJ2-1; TRBD2 agrees at 8 bases. Per germline, CDR1 SGDLS and CDR2 YYNGEE. The CDR3 has 15 amino acids. V was clipped by 3 bases and J by 2 bases; unmatched bases: 4. CDR3 bases: TGTGCCAGCAGCGCCCTAGCGGGCACCTACAATGAGCAGTTCTTC. Its protein is CASSALAGTYNEQFF.

This clonotype occurred many times. The chain couples TRBV11-3 to TRBJ2-1; 9 positions match TRBD1. The CDR3 consists of 15 residues. V trimming: 5 bases; J trimming: 8 bases; junction bases outside the gene matches: 10. Germline V gene sequence: CDR1 SGHNT, CDR2 YENEEA. The CDR3, as DNA: TGTGCCAGCAGCCGAAGTCGGGACAGGGACGATGAGCAGTTCTTC. It is translated as CASSRSRDRDDEQFF.

Only a few counts were recorded for this clonotype. This chain links TRBV9 with TRBJ2-1, with TRBD1 as a possible D gene (5 bases). Trimming took off 0 bases at V and 0 bases at J, with 10 bases between the two ends. CDR3 length: 16 amino acids. CDR1 and CDR2 (germline): SGDLS, YYNGEE. This CDR3 is CASSVDRQGSYNEQFF. CDR3 bases: TGTGCCAGCAGCGTAGATCGTCAGGGCTCCTACAATGAGCAGTTCTTC. The complete variable domain, with remaining parts taken from reference TRBV9 and TRBJ2-1, reads DSGVTQTPKHLITATGQRVTLRCSPRSGDLSVYWYQQSLDQGLQFLIQYYNGEERAKGNILERFSAQQFPDLHSELNLSSLELGDSALYFCASSVDRQGSYNEQFFGPGTRLTVL.

This clonotype appeared many times. The chain recombines TRBV11-2 with TRBJ2-1; possibly TRBD2 for D (6 bases). With 5 bases removed from V and 6 bases from J, the gap between germline ends came to 23 bases. The germline gives CDR1 SGHAT, CDR2 FQNNGV. CDR3 length: 17 amino acids. The CDR3 spells CASSPPSGSGPINEQFF. The CDR3 nucleotides are TGTGCCAGCAGCCCCCCCTCGGGTAGCGGCCCTATCAATGAGCAGTTCTTC.

This clonotype has a count of ten or more. The chain carries TRBV25-1 and TRBJ2-6, with D unclear. V lost 3 bases and J 0 bases, leaving 9 bases between the germline ends. The CDR3 has 16 residues. Germline CDR1 is MGHDK and CDR2 is SYGVNS. The CDR3: CASSEAMDSGANVLTF. For the CDR3, the DNA is TGTGCCAGCAGTGAGGCTATGGACTCTGGGGCCAACGTCCTGACTTTC.

This clonotype occurred a few times. V is TRBV7-9 and J is TRBJ1-6; D is undetermined. The V end lost 1 base, the J end lost 7 bases, and 11 bases lay between the germline ends. The CDR3 has 15 residues. CDR1 is SEHNR and CDR2 is FQNEAQ in the germline V gene (reference sequence). The chain's CDR3 is CASSLVLTGNSPLHF. The CDR3 DNA follows: TGTGCCAGCAGCTTAGTCCTTACGGGGAATTCACCCCTCCACTTT.

The rearrangement joins TRBV28 to TRBJ2-3; 12 nucleotides align to TRBD2. After removal of 4 bases from V and 4 bases from J, the junction contained 12 bases not matched to a gene. Germline values: CDR1 MDHEN, CDR2 SYDVKM. This CDR3 comprises 18 residues. The CDR3 DNA reads as TGTGCCAGCAGTTCCAGGTTTTTGACTAGCGGGAGCCCAGATACGCAGTATTTT. This sequence encodes CASSSRFLTSGSPDTQYF.

This clonotype was counted between two and nine times. The V gene is TRBV7-9, the J gene TRBJ2-1; perhaps D is TRBD1 or TRBD2 (5 bases each). The V and J ends lost 5 bases and 0 bases respectively, with 14 bases between them. CDR1 and CDR2 from the germline V gene are SEHNR and FQNEAQ (reference sequence). The CDR3 has 16 amino acids. The DNA of the CDR3 is TGTGCCAGCAGCCGCCAGGGAGTCAGCTCCTACAATGAGCAGTTCTTC. Translated: CASSRQGVSSYNEQFF.

There are many counts of this clonotype. This chain joins TRBV10-3 and TRBJ2-1; D remains unclear. This CDR3 is 13 amino acids long. CDR1 is ENHRY, CDR2 SYGVKD, per germline. The V end was cut by 11 bases, the J end by 0 bases, with 11 bases between. The CDR3 is CASHGSSYNEQFF. CDR3 coding DNA: TGTGCCTCCCATGGCAGCTCCTACAATGAGCAGTTCTTC.

The V call is TRBV25-1, the J call TRBJ2-1; 8 bases match TRBD2. Germline CDR1 and CDR2: MGHDK and SYGVNS. This CDR3 has 15 amino acids. V was clipped by 3 bases and J by 5 bases; unmatched bases: 6. The CDR3 loop is CASSDSREGDNEQFF. For the CDR3, the DNA is TGTGCCAGCAGTGATTCTCGGGAGGGCGACAATGAGCAGTTCTTC.

At least ten counts were recorded for this clonotype. The genes are TRBV6-5 and TRBJ2-7; possibly TRBD2 for D (5 bases). Germline V gene sequence: CDR1 MNHEY, CDR2 SVGAGI. There are 14 residues in the CDR3. The V and J ends lost 0 bases and 6 bases respectively, with 12 bases between them. CDR3 bases: TGTGCCAGCAGTTACTCGGAGAGGGTTCGCGAGCAGTACGTC. It encodes CASSYSERVREQYV.

The V gene is TRBV20-1, the J gene TRBJ2-1, with TRBD2 matching over 7 bases. CDR3 length: 14 residues. Trimming cost V 0 bases and J 5 bases; bases outside gene matches: 4. Germline V gene sequence: CDR1 DFQATT, CDR2 SNEGSKA (reference sequence). CDR3 loop: CSARDLAGDNEQFF. CDR3 in DNA: TGCAGTGCTAGAGATCTGGCGGGAGACAATGAGCAGTTCTTC.

This sequence joins TRBV3-1 and TRBJ2-5; D possibly corresponds to TRBD2 (6 bases). The germline V gene encodes CDR1 LGHDT and CDR2 YNNKEL (reference sequence). This CDR3 contains 16 residues. The V and J ends lost 0 bases and 3 bases respectively, with 14 bases between them. In nucleotides, the CDR3 is TGTGCCAGCAGCCAAGATCCAACTAGCTGGGAAGAGACCCAGTACTTC. Translation gives CASSQDPTSWEETQYF.

This clonotype was seen ten or more times. This sequence joins TRBV7-8 and TRBJ1-1; TRBD1 might be the D (5 bases). The germline V gene has CDR1 SGHVS and CDR2 FQNEAQ. The CDR3 runs 15 residues. Between the trimmed V and J ends, which lost 0 bases and 1 base, there was a span of 9 bases. The CDR3 is CASSLAEGKNTEAFF. CDR3 DNA sequence: TGTGCCAGCAGCTTAGCTGAGGGGAAGAACACTGAAGCTTTCTTT.

This clonotype showed up just a few times. V gene TRBV5-1 combines with J gene TRBJ2-1; 8 nucleotides agree with TRBD2. The CDR3 runs to 18 residues. Germline V gives CDR1 SGHRS, CDR2 YFSETQ. Trimming took 0 bases from V and 1 from J; bases not matched to a gene: 9. The chain's CDR3 is CASSLDGGGRFSYNEQFF. CDR3 coding DNA: TGCGCCAGCAGCTTGGACGGCGGGGGGCGGTTTTCCTACAATGAGCAGTTCTTC.

The chain has TRBV11-2 and TRBJ1-2; D not resolved. Germline V lookup: CDR1 SGHAT, CDR2 FQNNGV. Trimming took 5 bases from V and 9 from J, leaving 19 bases between them. The CDR3 has 14 residues. CDR3 loop: CASSALPRRKCYTF. The CDR3 nucleotides read TGTGCCAGCAGCGCCTTGCCGCGGAGAAAGTGCTACACCTTC.

This clonotype was seen repeatedly, ten times or more. The genes are TRBV2 and TRBJ2-2, with 12 bases that match TRBD2. Per the germline V gene, CDR1 is SNHLY and CDR2 is FYNNEI. The V gene end was trimmed by 2 bases and the J gene end by 2 bases; junction bases not matched to a gene: 3. There are 17 residues in the CDR3. CDR3 protein: CASSEWTSGANTGELFF. The CDR3 region has the DNA TGTGCCAGCAGTGAATGGACTAGCGGGGCCAACACCGGGGAGCTGTTTTTT.

V gene TRBV5-6 combines with J gene TRBJ2-2; D tentatively reads TRBD1 or TRBD2 (6 bases each). V lost 2 bases, J lost 7 bases, and 15 bases lay in between. CDR1 is SGHDT and CDR2 is YYEEEE in the germline V gene. CDR3 length: 15 amino acids. This CDR3 is CASSFSGALVGELFF. The CDR3 nucleotides are TGTGCCAGCAGCTTTTCGGGGGCTTTGGTCGGGGAGCTGTTTTTT. The complete variable domain, with remaining parts taken from reference TRBV5-6 and TRBJ2-2, reads DAGVTQSPTHLIKTRGQQVTLRCSPKSGHDTVSWYQQALGQGPQFIFQYYEEEERQRGNFPDRFSGHQFPNYSSELNVNALLLGDSALYLCASSFSGALVGELFFGEGSRLTVL.

This clonotype was seen repeatedly, ten times or more. The chain recombines TRBV6-1 with TRBJ2-1, with D possibly TRBD1 on 6 matching bases. The CDR3 runs to 13 residues. Germline V gives CDR1 MNHNS, CDR2 SASEGT. Trimming cost V 9 bases and J 2 bases, with 11 bases left between them. The CDR3 sequence: CASTGTPYNEQFF. The CDR3 bases are TGTGCCAGTACGGGGACACCCTACAATGAGCAGTTCTTC.

This clonotype has at least ten counts. The rearrangement links TRBV12-3 or TRBV12-4 to TRBJ2-1, with 9 nucleotides matching TRBD2. This CDR3 is 14 amino acids long. Unmatched junction bases numbered 6, after V lost 3 bases and J lost 9 bases. CDR3 protein: CASSFAGGPGEQFF. The CDR3 DNA follows: TGTGCCAGCAGTTTTGCGGGAGGGCCAGGTGAGCAGTTCTTC.

The J gene is TRBJ2-1, the V gene TRBV5-1, with D possibly being TRBD2 (5 bases). The V gene's germline CDR1 is SGHRS and CDR2 YFSETQ. Between the trimmed V and J ends, which lost 2 bases and 8 bases, there was a span of 8 bases. The CDR3 extends over 12 amino acids. Here the CDR3 reads CASSLEGYEQFF. DNA of the CDR3: TGCGCCAGCAGCTTAGAGGGCTATGAGCAGTTCTTC.

This clonotype showed up just a few times. The V gene is TRBV9, the J gene TRBJ2-6; no clear D. This CDR3 region has 17 residues. V was shortened by 3 bases and J by 0 bases, with 13 bases between the two germline ends. Germline assignment: CDR1 SGDLS and CDR2 YYNGEE. The CDR3 is CASSAGVPGSGANVLTF. CDR3 nucleotide sequence: TGTGCCAGCAGCGCTGGGGTCCCGGGCTCTGGGGCCAACGTCCTGACTTTC. The whole variable domain, remainder taken from reference TRBV9 and TRBJ2-6, is DSGVTQTPKHLITATGQRVTLRCSPRSGDLSVYWYQQSLDQGLQFLIQYYNGEERAKGNILERFSAQQFPDLHSELNLSSLELGDSALYFCASSAGVPGSGANVLTFGAGSRLTVL.